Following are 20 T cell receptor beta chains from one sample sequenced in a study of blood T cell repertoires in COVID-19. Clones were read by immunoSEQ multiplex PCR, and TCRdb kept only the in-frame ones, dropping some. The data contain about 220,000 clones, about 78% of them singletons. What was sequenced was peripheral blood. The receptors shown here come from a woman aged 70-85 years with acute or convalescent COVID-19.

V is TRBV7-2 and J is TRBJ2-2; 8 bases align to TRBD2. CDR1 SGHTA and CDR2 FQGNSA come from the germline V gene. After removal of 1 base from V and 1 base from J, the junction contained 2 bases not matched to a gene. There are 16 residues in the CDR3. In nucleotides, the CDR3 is TGTGCCAGCAGCTTAGTAGCGGGGCGGAACACCGGGGAGCTGTTTTTT. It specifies CASSLVAGRNTGELFF. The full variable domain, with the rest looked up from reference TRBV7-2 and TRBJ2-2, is GAGVSQSPSNKVTEKGKDVELRCDPISGHTALYWYRQSLGQGLEFLIYFQGNSAPDKSGLPSDRFSAERTGGSVSTLTIQRTQQEDSAVYLCASSLVAGRNTGELFFGEGSRLTVL.

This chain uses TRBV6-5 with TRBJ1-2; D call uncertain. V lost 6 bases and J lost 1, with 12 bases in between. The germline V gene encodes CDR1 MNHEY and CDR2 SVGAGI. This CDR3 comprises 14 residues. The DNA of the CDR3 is TGTGCCAGCAGACCTTCGACAAGTAACTATGGCTACACCTTC. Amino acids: CASRPSTSNYGYTF.

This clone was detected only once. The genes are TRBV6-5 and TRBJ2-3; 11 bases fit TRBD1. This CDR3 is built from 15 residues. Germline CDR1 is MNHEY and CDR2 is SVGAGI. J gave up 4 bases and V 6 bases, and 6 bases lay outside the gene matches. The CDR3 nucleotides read TGTGCCAGCAGGGACAGGGGGCGGGCCCCAGATACGCAGTATTTT. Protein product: CASRDRGRAPDTQYF.

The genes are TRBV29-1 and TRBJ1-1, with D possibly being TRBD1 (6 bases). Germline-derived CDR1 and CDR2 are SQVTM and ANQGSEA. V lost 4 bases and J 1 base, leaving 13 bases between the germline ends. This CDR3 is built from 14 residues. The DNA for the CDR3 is TGCAGCGTTGCTTCCAGGGGTGGGAACACTGAAGCTTTCTTT. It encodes CSVASRGGNTEAFF. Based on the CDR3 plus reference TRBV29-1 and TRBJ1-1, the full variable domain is SAVISQKPSRDICQRGTSLTIQCQVDSQVTMMFWYRQQPGQSLTLIATANQGSEATYESGFVIDKFPISRPNLTFSTLTVSNMSPEDSSIYLCSVASRGGNTEAFFGQGTRLTVV.

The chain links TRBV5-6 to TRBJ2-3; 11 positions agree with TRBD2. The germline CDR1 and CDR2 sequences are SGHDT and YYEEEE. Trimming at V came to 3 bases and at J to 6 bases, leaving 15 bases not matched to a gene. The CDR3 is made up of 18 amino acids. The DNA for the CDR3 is TGTGCCAGCAGCTCCCTATTGCCTACTAGCGGGGGTTCGGATACGCAGTATTTT. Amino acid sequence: CASSSLLPTSGGSDTQYF. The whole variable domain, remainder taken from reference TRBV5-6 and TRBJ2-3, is DAGVTQSPTHLIKTRGQQVTLRCSPKSGHDTVSWYQQALGQGPQFIFQYYEEEERQRGNFPDRFSGHQFPNYSSELNVNALLLGDSALYLCASSSLLPTSGGSDTQYFGPGTRLTVL.

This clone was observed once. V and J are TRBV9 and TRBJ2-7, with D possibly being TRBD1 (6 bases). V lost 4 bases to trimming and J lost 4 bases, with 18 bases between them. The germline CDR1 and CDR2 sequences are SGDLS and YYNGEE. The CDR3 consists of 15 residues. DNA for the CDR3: TGTGCCAGCAGCCCCCCCCAGGGGTTGGGGTACGAGCAGTACTTC. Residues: CASSPPQGLGYEQYF.

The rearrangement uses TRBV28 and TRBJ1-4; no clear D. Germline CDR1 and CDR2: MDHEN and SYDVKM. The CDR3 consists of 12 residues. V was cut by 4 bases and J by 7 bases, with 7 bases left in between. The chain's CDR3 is CASSSGGEKLFF. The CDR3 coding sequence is TGTGCCAGCAGTTCGGGTGGTGAAAAACTGTTTTTT.

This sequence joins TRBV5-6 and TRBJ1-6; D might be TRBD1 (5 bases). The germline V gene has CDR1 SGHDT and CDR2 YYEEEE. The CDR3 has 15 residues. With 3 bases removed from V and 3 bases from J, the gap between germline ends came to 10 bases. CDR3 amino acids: CASSSRQLYNSPLHF. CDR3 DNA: TGTGCCAGCAGCTCTCGACAGCTCTATAATTCACCCCTCCACTTT.

CDR3 sequence reads: CASSSTGSFQETQYF. In DNA, the CDR3 is TGCGCCAGCAGCTCCACAGGGTCCTTTCAAGAGACCCAGTACTTC. The chain couples TRBV5-1 to TRBJ2-5, with D possibly matching TRBD1 (6 bases). The V end lost 3 bases, the J end lost 2 bases, and 14 bases lay between the germline ends. CDR1 SGHRS and CDR2 YFSETQ come from the germline V gene. CDR3 length: 15 amino acids.

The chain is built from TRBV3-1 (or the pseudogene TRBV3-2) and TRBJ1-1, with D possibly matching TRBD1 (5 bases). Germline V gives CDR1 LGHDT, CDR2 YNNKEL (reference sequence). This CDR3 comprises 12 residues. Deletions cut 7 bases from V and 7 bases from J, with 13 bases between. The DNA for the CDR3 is TGTGCCAGCACGGGAGGGGATGGTGAAGCTTTCTTT. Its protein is CASTGGDGEAFF.

CDR3: CARKDHGRGSYNEQFF. The CDR3 DNA is TGTGCCAGGAAGGATCACGGGCGGGGCTCCTACAATGAGCAGTTCTTC. The chain combines TRBV7-6 with TRBJ2-1, with a possible D match to TRBD2 (6 bases). The V end lost 9 bases, the J end lost 0 bases, and 18 bases lay between the germline ends. CDR1 is SGHVS, CDR2 FNYEAQ, per germline. CDR3 length: 16 amino acids.

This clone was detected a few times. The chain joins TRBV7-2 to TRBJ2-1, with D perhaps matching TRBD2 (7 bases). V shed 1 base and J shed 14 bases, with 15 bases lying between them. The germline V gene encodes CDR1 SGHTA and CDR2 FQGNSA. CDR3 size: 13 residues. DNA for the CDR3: TGTGCCAGCAGCTTAGGGGGGAGGGACATTAAGTTCTTC. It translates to CASSLGGRDIKFF.

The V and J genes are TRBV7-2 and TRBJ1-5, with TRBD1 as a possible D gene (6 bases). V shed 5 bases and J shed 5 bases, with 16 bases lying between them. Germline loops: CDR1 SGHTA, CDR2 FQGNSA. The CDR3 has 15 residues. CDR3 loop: CASSLWGGTDQPQHF. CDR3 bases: TGTGCCAGCAGCCTGTGGGGGGGCACGGATCAGCCCCAGCATTTT.

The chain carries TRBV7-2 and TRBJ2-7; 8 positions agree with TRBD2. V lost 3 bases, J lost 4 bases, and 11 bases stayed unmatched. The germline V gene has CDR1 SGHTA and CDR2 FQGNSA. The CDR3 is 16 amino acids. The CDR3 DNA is TGTGCCAGCAGCTTGCGGTCTGTCGGGGGGGCGTACGAGCAGTACTTC. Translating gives CASSLRSVGGAYEQYF.

In DNA, the CDR3 is TGTGCCAGCAGCTTGGCCGGCAGCGTGAACACTGAAGCTTTCTTT. This gives the protein CASSLAGSVNTEAFF. V usage is TRBV5-5 and J usage is TRBJ1-1; D is undetermined. This CDR3 spans 15 amino acids. Germline CDR1 and CDR2: SGHKS and YYEKEE (reference sequence). V was clipped by 0 bases and J by 0 bases, with 9 bases between them.

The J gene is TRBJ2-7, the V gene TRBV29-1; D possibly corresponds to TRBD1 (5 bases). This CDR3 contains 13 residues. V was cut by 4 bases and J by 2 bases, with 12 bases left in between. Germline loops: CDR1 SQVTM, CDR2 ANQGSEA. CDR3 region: CSVAETAPYEQYF. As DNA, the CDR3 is TGCAGCGTTGCCGAGACAGCACCCTACGAGCAGTACTTC.

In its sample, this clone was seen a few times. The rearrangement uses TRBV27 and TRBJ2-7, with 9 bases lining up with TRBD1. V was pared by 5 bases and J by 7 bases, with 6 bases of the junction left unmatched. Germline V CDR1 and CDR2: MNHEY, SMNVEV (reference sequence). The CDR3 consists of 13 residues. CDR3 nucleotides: TGTGCCAGCAGTCCCGACGACAGGGGGGAGCAGTACTTC. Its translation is CASSPDDRGEQYF.

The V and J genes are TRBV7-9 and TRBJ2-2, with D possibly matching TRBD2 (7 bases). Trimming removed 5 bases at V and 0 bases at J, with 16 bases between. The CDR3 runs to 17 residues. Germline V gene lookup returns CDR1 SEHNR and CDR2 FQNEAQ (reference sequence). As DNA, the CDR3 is TGTGCCAGCAGCCAGCGACGGGGGGCGTCGAACACCGGGGAGCTGTTTTTT. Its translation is CASSQRRGASNTGELFF.

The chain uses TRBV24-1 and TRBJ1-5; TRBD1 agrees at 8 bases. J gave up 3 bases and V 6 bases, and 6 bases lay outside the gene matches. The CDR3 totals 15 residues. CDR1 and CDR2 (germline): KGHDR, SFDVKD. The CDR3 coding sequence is TGTGCCACCAGTCGCGGGACAGGTATCAATCAGCCCCAGCATTTT. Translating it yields CATSRGTGINQPQHF.

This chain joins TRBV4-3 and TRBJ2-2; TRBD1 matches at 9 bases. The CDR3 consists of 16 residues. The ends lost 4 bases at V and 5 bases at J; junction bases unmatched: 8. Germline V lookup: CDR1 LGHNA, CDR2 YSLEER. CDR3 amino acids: CASSRRTGVMTGELFF. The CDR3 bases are TGCGCCAGCAGCCGGCGGACAGGGGTAATGACCGGGGAGCTGTTTTTT.